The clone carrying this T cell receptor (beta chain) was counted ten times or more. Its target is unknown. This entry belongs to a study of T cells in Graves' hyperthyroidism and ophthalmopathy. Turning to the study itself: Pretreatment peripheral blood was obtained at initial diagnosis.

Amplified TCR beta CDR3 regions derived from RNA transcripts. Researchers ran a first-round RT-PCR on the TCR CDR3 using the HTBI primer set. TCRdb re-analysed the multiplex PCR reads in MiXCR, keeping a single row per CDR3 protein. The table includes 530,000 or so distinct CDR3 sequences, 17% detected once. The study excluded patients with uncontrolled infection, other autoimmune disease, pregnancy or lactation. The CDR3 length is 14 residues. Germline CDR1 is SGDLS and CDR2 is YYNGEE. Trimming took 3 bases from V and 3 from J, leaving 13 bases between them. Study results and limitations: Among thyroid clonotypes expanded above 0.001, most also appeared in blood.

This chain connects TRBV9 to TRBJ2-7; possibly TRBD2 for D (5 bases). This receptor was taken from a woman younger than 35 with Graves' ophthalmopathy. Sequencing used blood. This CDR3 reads CASSATSENYEQYF. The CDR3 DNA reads TGTGCCAGCAGCGCCACTAGTGAAAACTACGAGCAGTACTTC.